This T cell receptor beta chain was observed in a study of type 1 regulatory T cells. Study context: An in vitro protocol generated T-allo10, a Tr1-enriched, alloantigen-specific CD4 T cell product.

MiXCR was run by TCRdb on the reads, yielding one entry per CDR3 protein. The sample contains 90,000 to 100,000 distinct CDR3 sequences, roughly 30% of which appear only once. Germline V CDR1 and CDR2: MNHEY, SVGAGI. CDR3 length equals 15 residues. Deletions cut 2 bases from V and 0 bases from J, with 8 bases between. The rearrangement uses TRBV6-5 and TRBJ1-3; D remains unclear. The sample comprised CD4+ T cells, either the whole sample or a sorted fraction (not recorded which). The source of this sequence is a human donor in good health. In DNA, the CDR3 is TGTGCCAGCAGTTACGGCGGGTACTCTGGAAACACCATATATTTT. Translation gives CASSYGGYSGNTIYF.